Shown below are 6 T cell receptor beta chains from a single sample sequenced in a study of blood T cell repertoires in COVID-19. The data were produced by immunoSEQ multiplex PCR, yet TCRdb's version contains in-frame clones alone and is incomplete. The sample gives nearly 50,000 clones, about 88% of which show up once; around 4.6% is in the top ten. Sequenced material: peripheral blood. The receptor source for this set is a man aged 40-49 years with active COVID-19.

The gene calls are TRBV13 and TRBJ2-7; weak D call: TRBD1 (6 bases). Germline-derived CDR1 and CDR2 are PRHDT and FYEKMQ (reference sequence). The V gene lost 0 bases and the J gene lost 1 base, with 10 bases spanning the gap. This CDR3 spans 15 amino acids. The CDR3 nucleotides are TGTGCCAGCAGCTTAGGACGGGACACTTCCTACGAGCAGTACTTC. It codes for CASSLGRDTSYEQYF.

J is TRBJ2-3 and V is TRBV5-6; D is undetermined. The CDR3 loop spans 14 amino acids. Deletions cut 1 base from V and 1 base from J, with 7 bases between. Germline CDR1 SGHDT, CDR2 YYEEEE. CDR3 nucleotide sequence: TGTGCCAGCAGCTTGTGGGCCGGCACAGATACGCAGTATTTT. Translating gives CASSLWAGTDTQYF.

V usage is TRBV7-9 and J usage is TRBJ2-2; tentatively, D is TRBD1 (6 bases). CDR1 SEHNR and CDR2 FQNEAQ come from the germline V gene (reference sequence). Trimming removed 0 bases from V and 2 bases from J, with 10 bases in between. The CDR3 loop spans 16 amino acids. DNA of the CDR3: TGTGCCAGCAGCTTAGCGATGGACAGCAACACCGGGGAGCTGTTTTTT. As protein: CASSLAMDSNTGELFF.

V usage is TRBV7-3 and J usage is TRBJ2-2, with TRBD1 matching 7 bases. V lost 5 bases, J lost 6 bases, and 3 bases stayed unmatched. The CDR3 totals 13 residues. CDR1 and CDR2 (germline): SGHTA, FQGTGA. The CDR3 coding sequence is TGTGCCAGCAGCCGGACAGGTGCCGGGGAGCTGTTTTTT. It encodes CASSRTGAGELFF.

The J gene is TRBJ2-5, the V gene TRBV9; a possible D gene is TRBD2 (6 bases). The germline V gene encodes CDR1 SGDLS and CDR2 YYNGEE. The V and J ends lost 4 bases and 2 bases respectively, with 15 bases between them. This CDR3 comprises 15 residues. The CDR3: CASSPNPSGQETQYF. CDR3 sequence (DNA): TGTGCCAGCAGCCCAAACCCCAGCGGGCAAGAGACCCAGTACTTC.

This clone was picked up a small number of times. This chain uses TRBV1 with TRBJ1-2; no check of the table's D call, TRBD1, against the DNA was made. TRBV1 is listed as a pseudogene. CDR3 size: 14 residues. For the CDR3, the DNA is TGCACCAGCAGCCAAGAAGACAGGGACTATGGCTACACCTTC. Its protein product is CTSSQEDRDYGYTF.